This T cell receptor beta chain was captured by sequencing in a study of T cell responses to AZD1222 COVID-19 vaccine. Whole-study findings and limits: Increases in Spike-specific TCR breadth and depth were seen after two AZD1222 doses. None of the repertoires were sampled until the peak T cell response had passed. Spike as a whole was targeted by vaccine-associated CD4 TCRs, dominant at 160-218 and 743-854.

TCRdb's copy holds only in-frame clones and misses some; the assay was immunoSEQ multiplex PCR. The top ten clones hold around 2.3% of a sample with around 100,000 clones, roughly nine tenths of them seen once. About this clone itself: What it binds is not known.

Second-dose groups at about 4 or about 12 weeks were pooled. Source: peripheral blood, taken 28 days after the second AZD1222 dose. This receptor was taken from an adult who received the AZD1222 COVID-19 vaccine.

The chain's CDR3 is CASSEVPSNQPQHF. CDR3 in DNA: TGTGCCAGCAGTGAAGTTCCTAGCAATCAGCCCCAGCATTTT. V usage is TRBV6-4 and J usage is TRBJ1-5; no clear D. V gave up 3 bases and J gave up 0 bases, with 6 bases separating them. CDR1 and CDR2 from the germline V gene are MRHNA and SNTAGT. This CDR3 is built from 14 residues.